This entry lists 22 T cell receptor beta chains sequenced from one sample in a study of identifying expanded T cells in peripheral blood. Using immunoSEQ multiplex PCR, the repertoire was profiled, and TCRdb retains in-frame clones only, with some absent. The sample consists of 75,000 to 90,000 clones, 85% to 90% of them appearing once. What was sequenced was blood. Every receptor here comes from a person aged 18 to 75 in good health.

This chain links TRBV6-5 with TRBJ2-1; possibly TRBD2 for D (6 bases). Germline lookup yields CDR1 MNHEY and CDR2 SVGAGI. There are 15 residues in the CDR3. V lost 2 bases and J lost 7, with 15 bases in between. CDR3 DNA sequence: TGTGCCAGCAGTTACCAATTAGCGGCCCTTAATGAGCAGTTCTTC. Its protein is CASSYQLAALNEQFF.

The chain is built from TRBV5-5 and TRBJ2-7, with D uncertain. Germline-derived CDR1 and CDR2 are SGHKS and YYEKEE (reference sequence). V dropped 1 base and J dropped 2 bases, with 10 bases sitting between them. The CDR3 consists of 14 residues. The CDR3 DNA follows: TGTGCCAGCAGCTTGTCCGGGCCCCCCTACGAGCAGTACTTC. The encoded protein is CASSLSGPPYEQYF. The variable domain in full, with the rest retrieved from reference TRBV5-5 and TRBJ2-7, is DAGVTQSPTHLIKTRGQQVTLRCSPISGHKSVSWYQQVLGQGPQFIFQYYEKEERGRGNFPDRFSARQFPNYSSELNVNALLLGDSALYLCASSLSGPPYEQYFGPGTRLTVT.

This clone was detected once. The gene calls are TRBV9 and TRBJ1-1, with D hard to call. The CDR3 is 13 amino acids. V lost 1 base and J 1 base, leaving 5 bases between the germline ends. The germline CDR1 and CDR2 sequences are SGDLS and YYNGEE. Here the CDR3 DNA reads TGTGCCAGCAGCGTAATAAAGAACACTGAAGCTTTCTTT. It translates to CASSVIKNTEAFF.

V usage is TRBV4-1 and J usage is TRBJ1-1; D may be TRBD1 (5 bases). CDR1 is MGHRA, CDR2 YSYEKL, per germline. This CDR3 has 13 amino acids. Trimming shortened V by 5 bases and J by 4 bases, and 11 bases separated the two germline ends. The CDR3 loop reads CASSLWGGTEAFF. The CDR3 DNA follows: TGCGCCAGCAGCTTATGGGGGGGCACTGAAGCTTTCTTT.

This chain joins TRBV4-3 and TRBJ2-1, with D possibly matching TRBD2 (5 bases). Trimming took off 0 bases at V and 7 bases at J, with 19 bases between the two ends. This CDR3 contains 17 residues. Germline lookup yields CDR1 LGHNA and CDR2 YSLEER. CDR3 sequence: CASSQDRERFGNNEQFF. The CDR3 bases are TGCGCCAGCAGCCAAGATAGGGAGCGGTTTGGTAATAATGAGCAGTTCTTC.

The V call is TRBV25-1, the J call TRBJ2-5; no firm D call. CDR1 is MGHDK and CDR2 is SYGVNS in the germline V gene. V shed 3 bases and J shed 1 base, with 15 bases lying between them. This CDR3 region has 16 residues. Written as DNA, the CDR3 is TGTGCCAGCAGTGATGGTCCAGGTGGAGCCCAAGAGACCCAGTACTTC. The encoded protein is CASSDGPGGAQETQYF.

V usage is TRBV5-8 and J usage is TRBJ1-4; D uncertain. The CDR3 runs to 14 residues. Germline values: CDR1 SGHTS, CDR2 YDEGEE. V lost 3 bases and J 3 bases, leaving 9 bases between the germline ends. CDR3 loop: CASSSRRANEKLFF. For the CDR3, the DNA is TGTGCCAGCAGCTCCCGGCGGGCTAATGAAAAACTGTTTTTT. Full variable domain (missing parts from reference TRBV5-8 and TRBJ1-4): EAGVTQSPTHLIKTRGQQATLRCSPISGHTSVYWYQQALGLGLQFLLWYDEGEERNRGNFPPRFSGRQFPNYSSELNVNALELEDSALYLCASSSRRANEKLFFGSGTQLSVL.

J is TRBJ2-1 and V is TRBV7-3; D call uncertain. Germline CDR1 and CDR2: SGHTA and FQGTGA. V was cut by 3 bases and J by 5 bases, with 8 bases left in between. The CDR3 covers 13 residues. This CDR3 reads CASSFGPNNEQFF. In DNA form, the CDR3 reads TGTGCCAGCAGCTTCGGGCCGAACAATGAGCAGTTCTTC.

The V gene is TRBV2, the J gene TRBJ2-2; a weak D match, TRBD1 (5 bases). V dropped 3 bases and J dropped 2 bases, with 7 bases sitting between them. Germline lookup yields CDR1 SNHLY and CDR2 FYNNEI. This CDR3 spans 14 amino acids. The CDR3 reads CASSDDRNTGELFF. The CDR3 DNA reads TGTGCCAGCAGTGACGACAGAAACACCGGGGAGCTGTTTTTT.

The J gene is TRBJ1-2, the V gene TRBV6-5; D perhaps matches TRBD1 (6 bases). The CDR3 runs 12 residues. Germline-derived CDR1 and CDR2 are MNHEY and SVGAGI. Trimming removed 6 bases from V and 6 bases from J, with 11 bases in between. CDR3 in DNA: TGTGCCAGCAGCAGGGCAGGGGATGGCTACACCTTC. It encodes CASSRAGDGYTF.

The V and J genes are TRBV19 and TRBJ1-2, with 7 bases identical to TRBD1. The ends lost 5 bases at V and 7 bases at J; junction bases unmatched: 10. This CDR3 has 14 residues. CDR1 and CDR2 (germline): LNHDA, SQIVND (reference sequence). CDR3 nucleotides: TGTGCCAGTAGTCAAGACAGGGAGGTCGGTGGCTACACCTTC. Amino acid sequence: CASSQDREVGGYTF.

The CDR3 reads CASGTGPINQPQHF. The CDR3 region has the DNA TGTGCCAGCGGAACCGGGCCTATCAATCAGCCCCAGCATTTT. The gene calls are TRBV25-1 and TRBJ1-5, with D hard to call. The CDR3 runs to 14 residues. The V gene lost 8 bases and the J gene lost 3 bases, with 14 bases spanning the gap. CDR1 is MGHDK and CDR2 is SYGVNS in the germline V gene.

The rearrangement uses TRBV9 and TRBJ2-1; 15 nucleotides agree with TRBD2. Germline lookup yields CDR1 SGDLS and CDR2 YYNGEE. The V and J ends lost 4 bases and 9 bases, in that order; junction bases with no gene match: 8. This CDR3 contains 16 residues. Here the CDR3 DNA reads TGTGCCAGCAGCTCCACCCCGGGACTAGCGGGGGGTGAGCAGTTCTTC. This encodes CASSSTPGLAGGEQFF.

This chain joins TRBV6-5 and TRBJ2-3; TRBD2 might be the D (6 bases). From germline, CDR1 is MNHEY and CDR2 SVGAGI. The CDR3 contains 12 residues. V shed 5 bases and J shed 4 bases, with 7 bases lying between them. CDR3 bases: TGTGCCAGCAGTACGGGGGCAGATACGCAGTATTTT. Residues: CASSTGADTQYF.

V gene TRBV19 combines with J gene TRBJ1-5, with D possibly TRBD1 on 5 matching bases. The germline gives CDR1 LNHDA, CDR2 SQIVND (reference sequence). The CDR3 has 17 amino acids. Trimming took off 6 bases at V and 0 bases at J, with 18 bases between the two ends. Written as DNA, the CDR3 is TGTGCCAGTAGCCAACTCCGGGGCCGATATAGCAATCAGCCCCAGCATTTT. Translation gives CASSQLRGRYSNQPQHF. The full variable domain, rest sourced from reference TRBV19 and TRBJ1-5, is DGGITQSPKYLFRKEGQNVTLSCEQNLNHDAMYWYRQDPGQGLRLIYYSQIVNDFQKGDIAEGYSVSREKKESFPLTVTSAQKNPTAFYLCASSQLRGRYSNQPQHFGDGTRLSIL.

The chain combines TRBV7-9 with TRBJ1-4, with a possible D match to TRBD1 (5 bases). Germline CDR1 reads SEHNR; CDR2 reads FQNEAQ (reference sequence). The CDR3 totals 16 residues. V dropped 1 base and J dropped 0 bases, with 9 bases sitting between them. The chain's CDR3 is CASSLGDLATNEKLFF. The DNA of the CDR3 is TGTGCCAGCAGCTTAGGGGACCTTGCAACTAATGAAAAACTGTTTTTT.

The rearrangement links TRBV2 to TRBJ1-4; the D is unclear. Trimming pared 8 bases from V and 5 bases from J, leaving 9 bases between. Germline CDR1 reads SNHLY; CDR2 reads FYNNEI. This CDR3 contains 12 residues. In DNA, the CDR3 is TGTGCCAGCCAGACCGAAAATGAAAAACTGTTTTTT. Its translation: CASQTENEKLFF. Full variable domain (remainder filled in from reference TRBV2 and TRBJ1-4): EPEVTQTPSHQVTQMGQEVILRCVPISNHLYFYWYRQILGQKVEFLVSFYNNEISEKSEIFDDQFSVERPDGSNFTLKIRSTKLEDSAMYFCASQTENEKLFFGSGTQLSVL.

V gene TRBV10-2 combines with J gene TRBJ2-3; D could derive from TRBD1 or TRBD2 (6 bases each). Germline assignment: CDR1 WSHSY and CDR2 SAAADI. V dropped 3 bases and J dropped 6 bases, with 13 bases sitting between them. CDR3 size: 14 residues. The CDR3 nucleotides read TGCGCCAGCAGTGAAGGGGGGAGCCTCGATACGCAGTATTTT. Translation: CASSEGGSLDTQYF.

V gene TRBV27 combines with J gene TRBJ1-1, with D maybe TRBD1 (5 bases). Germline V CDR1 and CDR2: MNHEY, SMNVEV (reference sequence). This CDR3 has 14 amino acids. Trimming cost V 10 bases and J 0 bases, with 15 bases left between them. CDR3: CATAYGGVNTEAFF. The DNA for the CDR3 is TGTGCCACCGCCTACGGGGGGGTGAACACTGAAGCTTTCTTT.

The genes are TRBV6-1 and TRBJ2-3; maybe TRBD1 (6 bases). Trimming shortened V by 7 bases and J by 4 bases, and 12 bases separated the two germline ends. The CDR3 is made up of 13 amino acids. The germline V gene encodes CDR1 MNHNS and CDR2 SASEGT. The CDR3, as DNA: TGTGCCAGCAACAGGGTAGGCGCAGATACGCAGTATTTT. This codes for CASNRVGADTQYF.

On this clone itself: The limits of the CDR3 on the DNA are not certain, so only TCRdb's listed CDR3 is given. The chain is built from TRBV21-1 and TRBJ1-4; the DNA was not used to check the table's D call, TRBD1. TRBV21-1 is listed as a pseudogene. The CDR3 has 23 residues if both end residues are counted. The CDR3 here is CASSTDTGVCIAVGIEANEKLFF.

In regard to this clone: At one end the junction does not follow the germline gene, possibly because of a read error. The rearrangement links TRBV6-1 to TRBJ2-7; TRBD2 matches 7 bases. The CDR3 extends over 15 amino acids. From germline, CDR1 is MNHNS and CDR2 SASEGT. CDR3 sequence: CASSEALTSSHEQYF. In DNA form, the CDR3 reads TGTGCCAGCAGTGAAGCCTTGACTAGCTCCCACGAGCAGTACTTC.